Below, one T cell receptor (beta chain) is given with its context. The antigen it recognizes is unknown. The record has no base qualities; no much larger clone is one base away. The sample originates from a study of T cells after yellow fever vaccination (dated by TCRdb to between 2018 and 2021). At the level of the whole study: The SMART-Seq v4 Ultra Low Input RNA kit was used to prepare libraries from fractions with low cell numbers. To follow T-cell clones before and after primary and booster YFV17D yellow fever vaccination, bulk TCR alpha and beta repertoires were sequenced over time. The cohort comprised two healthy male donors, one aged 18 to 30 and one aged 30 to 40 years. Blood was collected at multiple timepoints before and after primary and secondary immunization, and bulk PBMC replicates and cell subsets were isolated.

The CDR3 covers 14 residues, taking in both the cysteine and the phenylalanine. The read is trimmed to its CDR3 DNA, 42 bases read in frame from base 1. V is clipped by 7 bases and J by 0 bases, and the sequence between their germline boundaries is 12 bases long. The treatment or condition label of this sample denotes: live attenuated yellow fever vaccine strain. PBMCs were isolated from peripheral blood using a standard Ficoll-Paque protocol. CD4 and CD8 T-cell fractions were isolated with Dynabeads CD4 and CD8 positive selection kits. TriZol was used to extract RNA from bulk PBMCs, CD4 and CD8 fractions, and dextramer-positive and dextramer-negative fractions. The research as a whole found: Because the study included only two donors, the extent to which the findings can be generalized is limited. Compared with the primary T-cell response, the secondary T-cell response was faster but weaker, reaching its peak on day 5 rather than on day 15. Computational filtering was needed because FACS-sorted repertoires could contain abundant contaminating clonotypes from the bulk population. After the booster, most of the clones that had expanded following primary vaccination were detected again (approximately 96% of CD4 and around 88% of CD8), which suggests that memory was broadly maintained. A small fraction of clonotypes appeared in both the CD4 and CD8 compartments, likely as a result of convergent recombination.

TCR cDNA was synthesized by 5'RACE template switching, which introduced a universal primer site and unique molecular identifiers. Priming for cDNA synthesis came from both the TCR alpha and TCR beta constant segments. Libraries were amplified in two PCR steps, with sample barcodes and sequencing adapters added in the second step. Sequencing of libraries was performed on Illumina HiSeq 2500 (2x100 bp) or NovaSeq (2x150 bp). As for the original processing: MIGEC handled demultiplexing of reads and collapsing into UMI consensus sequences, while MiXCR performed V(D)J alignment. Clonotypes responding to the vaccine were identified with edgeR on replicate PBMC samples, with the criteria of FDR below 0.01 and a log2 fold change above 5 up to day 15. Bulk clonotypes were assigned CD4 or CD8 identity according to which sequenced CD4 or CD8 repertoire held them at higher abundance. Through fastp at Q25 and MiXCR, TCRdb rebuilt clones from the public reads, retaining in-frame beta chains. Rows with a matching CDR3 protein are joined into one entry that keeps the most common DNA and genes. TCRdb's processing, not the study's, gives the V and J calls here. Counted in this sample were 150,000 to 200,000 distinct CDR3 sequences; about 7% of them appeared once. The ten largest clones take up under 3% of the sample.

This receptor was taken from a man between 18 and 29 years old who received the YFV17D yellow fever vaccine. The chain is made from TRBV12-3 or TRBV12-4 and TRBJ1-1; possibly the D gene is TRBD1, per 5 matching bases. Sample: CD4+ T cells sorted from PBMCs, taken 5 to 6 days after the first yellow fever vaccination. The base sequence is TGTGCCAGCACTATTGGGGGGGTGAACACTGAAGCTTTCTTT. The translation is CASTIGGVNTEAFF.